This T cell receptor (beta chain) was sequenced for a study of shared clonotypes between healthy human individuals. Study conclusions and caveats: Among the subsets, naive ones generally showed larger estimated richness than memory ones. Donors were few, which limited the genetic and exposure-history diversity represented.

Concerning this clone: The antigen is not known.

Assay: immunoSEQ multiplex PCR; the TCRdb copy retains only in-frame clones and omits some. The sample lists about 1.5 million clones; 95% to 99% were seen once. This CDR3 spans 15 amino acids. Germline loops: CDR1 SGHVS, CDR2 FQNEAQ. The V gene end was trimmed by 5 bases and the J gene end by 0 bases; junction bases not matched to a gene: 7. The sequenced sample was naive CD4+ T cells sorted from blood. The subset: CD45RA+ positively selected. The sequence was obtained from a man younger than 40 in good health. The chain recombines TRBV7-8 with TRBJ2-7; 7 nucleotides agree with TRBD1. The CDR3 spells CASSRDAGGSYEQYF. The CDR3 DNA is TGTGCCAGCAGCCGGGACGCAGGGGGCTCCTACGAGCAGTACTTC.